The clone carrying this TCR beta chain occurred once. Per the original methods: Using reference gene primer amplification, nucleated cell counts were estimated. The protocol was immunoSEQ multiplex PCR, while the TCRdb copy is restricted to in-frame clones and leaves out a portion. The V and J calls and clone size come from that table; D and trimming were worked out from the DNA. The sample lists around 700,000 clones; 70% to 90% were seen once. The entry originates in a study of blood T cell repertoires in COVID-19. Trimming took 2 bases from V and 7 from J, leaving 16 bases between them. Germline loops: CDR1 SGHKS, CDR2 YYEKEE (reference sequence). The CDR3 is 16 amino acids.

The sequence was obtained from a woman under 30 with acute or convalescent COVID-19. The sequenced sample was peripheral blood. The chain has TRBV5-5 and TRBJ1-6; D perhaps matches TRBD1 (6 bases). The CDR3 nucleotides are TGTGCCAGCAGCTTCTTACAGGGAGATCTGAATTCACCCCTCCACTTT. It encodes CASSFLQGDLNSPLHF.